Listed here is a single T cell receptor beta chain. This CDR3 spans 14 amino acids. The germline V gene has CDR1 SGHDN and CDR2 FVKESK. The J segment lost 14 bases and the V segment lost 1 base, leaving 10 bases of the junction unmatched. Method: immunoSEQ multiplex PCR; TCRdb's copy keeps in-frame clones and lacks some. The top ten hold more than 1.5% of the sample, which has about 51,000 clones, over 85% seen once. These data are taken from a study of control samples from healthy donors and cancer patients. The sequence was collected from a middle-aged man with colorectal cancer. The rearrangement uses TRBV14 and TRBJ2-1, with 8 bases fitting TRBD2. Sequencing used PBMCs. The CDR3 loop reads CASSQGRAGVSKFF. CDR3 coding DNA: TGTGCCAGCAGCCAAGGGCGAGCGGGAGTTTCGAAGTTCTTC.